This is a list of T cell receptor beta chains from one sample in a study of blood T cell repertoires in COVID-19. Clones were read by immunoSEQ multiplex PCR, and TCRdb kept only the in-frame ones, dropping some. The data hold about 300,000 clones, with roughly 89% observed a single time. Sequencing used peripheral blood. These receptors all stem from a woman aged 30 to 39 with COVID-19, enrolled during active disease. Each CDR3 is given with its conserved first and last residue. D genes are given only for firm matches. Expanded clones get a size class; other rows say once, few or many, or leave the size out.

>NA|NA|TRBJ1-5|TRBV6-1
TGTGCCAGCAGTGACGCGGCTTTGGTATGGCCCCAGCATTTT
CASSDAALVWPQHF
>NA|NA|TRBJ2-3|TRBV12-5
TGTGCTAGTGGTCCCTCCACAGATACGCAGTATTTT
CASGPSTDTQYF
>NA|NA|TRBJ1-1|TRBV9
TGTGCCAGCAGCGTACGGGGAATGAACACTGAAGCTTTCTTT
CASSVRGMNTEAFF
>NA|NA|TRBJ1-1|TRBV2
TGTGCCAGCAGGAGTACAGGAATTACTGAAGCTTTCTTT
CASRSTGITEAFF
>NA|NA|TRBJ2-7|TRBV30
TGTGCCTGGAGTTTGGTGGGGGGCTCCTACGAGCAGTACTTC
CAWSLVGGSYEQYF
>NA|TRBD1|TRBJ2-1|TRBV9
TGTGCCAGCAGCGTCCCGGGACAGGTCTACAATGAGCAGTTCTTC
CASSVPGQVYNEQFF
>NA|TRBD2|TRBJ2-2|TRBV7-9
TGTGCCAGCAGCTCACCGGGACGGGGGGCCGGGGAGCTGTTTTTT
CASSSPGRGAGELFF
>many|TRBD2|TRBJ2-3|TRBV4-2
TGTGCCAGCAGCCAACTAGCGGGAGGAGTGGATACGCAGTATTTT
CASSQLAGGVDTQYF
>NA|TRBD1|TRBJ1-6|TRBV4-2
TGTGCCAGCAGCCAAGAAGGGACAGGGGGCTCGTCCTATAATTCACCCCTCCACTTT
CASSQEGTGGSSYNSPLHF
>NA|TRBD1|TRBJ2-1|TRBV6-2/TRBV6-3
TGTGCCAGCAGTACCGGGACAGGGGTGCATGAGCAGTTCTTC
CASSTGTGVHEQFF
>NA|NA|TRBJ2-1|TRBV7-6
TGTGCCAGCAGCTCCTATCCGGGGGACAATGAGCAGTTCTTC
CASSSYPGDNEQFF
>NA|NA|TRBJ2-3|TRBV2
TGTGCCAGCAGTGAAGGGAGGCGAACAGATACGCAGTATTTT
CASSEGRRTDTQYF
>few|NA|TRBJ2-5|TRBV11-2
TGTGCCAGCAGCTTAGAATCTTGGGGGGGCCCCCTGGGTGAAAAGACCCAGTACTTC
CASSLESWGGPLGEKTQYF
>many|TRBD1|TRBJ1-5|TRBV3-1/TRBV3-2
TGTGCCAGCAGCCGCCCGACAGGGTCTTATAGCAATCAGCCCCAGCATTTT
CASSRPTGSYSNQPQHF
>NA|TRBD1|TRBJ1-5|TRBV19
TGTGCCAGTACCCATACCACAGGGGCCATCAATCAGCCCCAGCATTTT
CASTHTTGAINQPQHF
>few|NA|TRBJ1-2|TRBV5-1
TGCGCCAGCAGCTTGGGTCAGGGGTCGTCGTATGGCTACACCTTC
CASSLGQGSSYGYTF
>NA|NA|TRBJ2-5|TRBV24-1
TGTGCCACCAGTAGGGGAGAGACCCAGTACTTC
CATSRGETQYF
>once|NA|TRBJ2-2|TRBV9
TGTGCCAGCAGCGTAGGAGGACGGGGGTTGAACACCGGGGAGCTGTTTTTT
CASSVGGRGLNTGELFF
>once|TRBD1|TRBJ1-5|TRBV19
TGTGCCACGACCCAGGACAGGGGGCTTTATAGCAATCAGCCCCAGCATTTT
CATTQDRGLYSNQPQHF
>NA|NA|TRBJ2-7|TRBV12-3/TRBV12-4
TGTGCCAGCAGAACAGCCTACGAGCAGTACTTC
CASRTAYEQYF
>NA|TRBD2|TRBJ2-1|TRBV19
TGTGCCAGTAGGATACTCGGGGGGGCAAGTGAGCAGTTCTTC
CASRILGGASEQFF
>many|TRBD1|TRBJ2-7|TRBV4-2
TGTGCCAGCAGCCAAGAAGGAGGGGACAGGGACTATGAGCAGTACTTC
CASSQEGGDRDYEQYF
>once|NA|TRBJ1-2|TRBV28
TGTGCCAGCATTTGGGGGGGTGGCTACACCTTC
CASIWGGGYTF
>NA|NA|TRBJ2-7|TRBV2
TGTGCCAGCAGTGTTACTAACGAGCAGTACTTC
CASSVTNEQYF
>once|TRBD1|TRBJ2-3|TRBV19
TGTGCCAGTAGTTGGGTGGGACAGGGAGATACGCAGTATTTT
CASSWVGQGDTQYF
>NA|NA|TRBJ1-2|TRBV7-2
TGTGCCAGCAGCTTAGGGACAACTAACTATGGCTACACCTTC
CASSLGTTNYGYTF
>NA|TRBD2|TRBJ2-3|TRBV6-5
TGTGCCAGCCAGCAGCGGGGGATTGGCACAGATACGCAGTATTTT
CASQQRGIGTDTQYF
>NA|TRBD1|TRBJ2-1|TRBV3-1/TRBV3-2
TGTGCCAGCAGCCCTGGACAGGGTCTTGGTGAGCAGTTCTTC
CASSPGQGLGEQFF
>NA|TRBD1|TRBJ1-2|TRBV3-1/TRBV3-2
TGTGCCAGCATGGGACAGGGAGGTGGCTACACCTTC
CASMGQGGGYTF
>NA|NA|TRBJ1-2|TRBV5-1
TGCGCCAGCAGTGTAGGGGATGACAGGAACTATGGCTACACCTTC
CASSVGDDRNYGYTF
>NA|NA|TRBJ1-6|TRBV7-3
TGTGCCAGCAGCTTAACCGGGGGGTCGAATTCACCCCTCCACTTT
CASSLTGGSNSPLHF
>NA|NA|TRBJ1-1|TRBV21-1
TGTGCCAGCAGCAAAGTATCTCCGGGGACAGGGGCCCCACGGGCGTTGAACACTGAAGCTTTCTTT
CASSKVSPGTGAPRALNTEAFF
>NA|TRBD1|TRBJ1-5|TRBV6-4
TGTGCCAGCAGCACAGGGGACAATCAGCCCCAGCATTTT
CASSTGDNQPQHF
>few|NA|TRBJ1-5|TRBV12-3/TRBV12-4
TGTGCCAGCAGTTTAGCAGAGAATCAGCCCCAGCATTTT
CASSLAENQPQHF
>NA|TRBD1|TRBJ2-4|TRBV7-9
TGTGCCAGCAGCCCGGGACAGCCTGACCTAGCCAAAAACATTCAGTACTTC
CASSPGQPDLAKNIQYF